Detailed here is one TCR beta chain. What it binds is not known. This specimen comes from a study of CD8+ T cells in alopecia areata. The study, taken as a whole, reports: Clonality was higher in lesional than normal scalp, especially in alopecia totalis/universalis.

Trimming cost V 0 bases and J 5 bases; bases outside gene matches: 9. This CDR3 is 16 amino acids long. The germline gives CDR1 LGHNA, CDR2 YNFKEQ. Extraction of RNA preceded its reverse transcription into cDNA, which served as the sequencing template. Here immunoSEQ multiplex PCR was the method, and the copy in TCRdb shows in-frame clones only, minus some. This table has 110,000 to 150,000 clones, approximately 50% appearing once. The chain recombines TRBV4-2 with TRBJ1-2; 7 nucleotides align to TRBD1. Specimen: CD4+ T cells sorted from blood, collected at week 0. The TCR originated in a human donor with alopecia areata. CDR3 coding DNA: TGTGCCAGCAGCCAAGATGGGACAGCCATGAGGTATGGCTACACCTTC. It yields the protein CASSQDGTAMRYGYTF.